The T cell receptor (beta chain) under discussion was sequenced for a study of spatial heterogeneity in lung cancer. Findings and caveats of the study: How many expanded intratumoral alpha and beta TCRs were present tracked the tumor mutation count, which was a count of nonsynonymous mutations.

One entry per CDR3 protein, called by TCRdb with MiXCR from the 5' RACE reads. The sample yields around 1,200 distinct CDR3 sequences, 18% seen once. Time point denoted: sample taken at primary tumor resection. In its sample, this clonotype is large (0.1 to 1%). Its antigen remains unidentified. Looked up from germline, CDR1 is SGHAT and CDR2 is FQNNGV. The CDR3 loop spans 13 amino acids. The V end was cut by 3 bases, the J end by 2 bases, with 5 bases between. Material: lung tumor tissue, obtained at surgery. The clonotype originates from a male donor with early-stage non-small cell lung cancer. The chain combines TRBV11-2 with TRBJ1-3; D remains ambiguous. CDR3 amino acids: CASSFLAGNTIYF. The CDR3 nucleotides are TGTGCCAGCAGCTTTTTAGCTGGAAACACCATATATTTT.